The 32 T cell receptor beta chains below all came from one sample that was sequenced in a study of T cell changes during pregnancy in multiple sclerosis. TCRdb keeps only in-frame clones here, not all; method: immunoSEQ multiplex PCR. Among under 70,000 clones listed, around 90% were seen once. The specimen comprised CD4+ T cells from peripheral blood mononuclear cells, sampled in the first trimester of pregnancy. Every receptor here comes from a female donor with multiple sclerosis, enrolled in a pregnancy study.

This clone has only a few counts. This sequence joins TRBV30 and TRBJ1-1; 7 bases fit TRBD1. V was pared by 4 bases and J by 1 base, with 6 bases of the junction left unmatched. CDR1 is GTSNPN and CDR2 is SVGIG in the germline V gene (reference sequence). The CDR3 runs 14 residues. DNA of the CDR3: TGTGCCTGGAATACCGGGACAGCGAACACTGAAGCTTTCTTT. It codes for CAWNTGTANTEAFF.

V gene TRBV27 combines with J gene TRBJ2-2, with TRBD2 as a possible D gene (6 bases). Trimming pared 6 bases from V and 3 bases from J, leaving 14 bases between. The CDR3 is 15 amino acids. Germline loops: CDR1 MNHEY, CDR2 SMNVEV (reference sequence). For the CDR3, the DNA is TGTGCCAGCAGCCCTCGGGGGTCCTACACCGGGGAGCTGTTTTTT. Translating gives CASSPRGSYTGELFF.

The chain links TRBV5-6 to TRBJ2-7; 7 bases map to TRBD2. V gave up 4 bases and J gave up 3 bases; unmatched junction bases: 10. The CDR3 consists of 15 residues. CDR1 is SGHDT, CDR2 YYEEEE, per germline. CDR3 protein: CASSPRTRTYYEQYF. CDR3 coding DNA: TGTGCCAGCAGCCCCCGGACTAGGACCTACTACGAGCAGTACTTC.

This CDR3 reads CASRREPEGYTF. CDR3 sequence (DNA): TGTGCCAGCCGACGGGAACCCGAGGGCTACACCTTC. V usage is TRBV19 and J usage is TRBJ1-2, with D hard to call. The CDR3 spans 12 residues. Germline-derived CDR1 and CDR2 are LNHDA and SQIVND (reference sequence). V lost 9 bases and J lost 8, with 16 bases in between.

V and J are TRBV30 and TRBJ1-1, with 7 bases aligning to TRBD1. This CDR3 has 14 amino acids. Germline-derived CDR1 and CDR2 are GTSNPN and SVGIG (reference sequence). J was trimmed by 2 bases and V by 8 bases; bases with no gene match: 11. CDR3 sequence reads: CARTTGTANTEAFF. CDR3 in DNA: TGTGCCCGGACTACCGGGACAGCAAACACTGAAGCTTTCTTT.

V is TRBV19 and J is TRBJ1-1; D may be TRBD1 (5 bases). The germline CDR1 and CDR2 sequences are LNHDA and SQIVND (reference sequence). The CDR3 has 17 residues. V lost 7 bases and J lost 0, with 21 bases in between. The CDR3 is CASIPGTGANMNTEAFF. CDR3 nucleotide sequence: TGTGCCAGTATCCCGGGGACGGGAGCAAACATGAACACTGAAGCTTTCTTT.

V usage is TRBV7-6 and J usage is TRBJ1-5, with 9 bases aligning to TRBD1. V lost 5 bases, J lost 4 bases, and 3 bases stayed unmatched. Germline V gene sequence: CDR1 SGHVS, CDR2 FNYEAQ. The CDR3 runs to 14 residues. The CDR3 sequence: CASSPQGANQPQHF. The CDR3 nucleotides are TGTGCCAGCAGCCCACAGGGGGCGAATCAGCCCCAGCATTTT.

The chain employs TRBV27 and TRBJ1-1, with D possibly TRBD1 on 6 matching bases. CDR3 length: 14 residues. Germline CDR1 reads MNHEY; CDR2 reads SMNVEV (reference sequence). The germline V and J ends were trimmed by 8 bases and 6 bases, with 19 bases remaining between them. CDR3 amino acids: CASATKQGYAEAFF. CDR3 DNA: TGTGCCAGCGCCACGAAACAGGGATACGCTGAAGCTTTCTTT.

The chain recombines TRBV9 with TRBJ1-1, with TRBD1 matching over 7 bases. Germline V lookup: CDR1 SGDLS, CDR2 YYNGEE. V trimming: 4 bases; J trimming: 1 base; junction bases outside the gene matches: 7. This CDR3 comprises 15 residues. CDR3 residues: CASSSRTGRNTEAFF. CDR3 nucleotide sequence: TGTGCCAGCAGCTCTCGGACAGGCCGGAACACTGAAGCTTTCTTT.

DNA for the CDR3: TGTGCCAGCAGCTTAACCCTCACAGGGTTCGAGACCCAGTACTTC. Translated, it gives CASSLTLTGFETQYF. The V and J genes are TRBV11-2 and TRBJ2-5, with D maybe TRBD1 (6 bases). CDR3 length: 15 residues. CDR1 and CDR2 from the germline V gene are SGHAT and FQNNGV. With 2 bases removed from V and 5 bases from J, the gap between germline ends came to 15 bases.

This chain uses TRBV7-7 with TRBJ1-3; no definite D call. V was shortened by 5 bases and J by 2 bases, with 7 bases between the two germline ends. The CDR3 covers 13 residues. From germline, CDR1 is SSHAT and CDR2 FNYEAQ (reference sequence). CDR3 nucleotides: TGTGCCAGCAGCCCCACGGCTGGAAACACCATATATTTT. It specifies CASSPTAGNTIYF.

The J gene is TRBJ1-1, the V gene TRBV6-5, with unresolved D. The V end lost 8 bases, the J end lost 6 bases, and 19 bases lay between the germline ends. The CDR3 spans 14 residues. Germline V gives CDR1 MNHEY, CDR2 SVGAGI. The CDR3 loop reads CASGWLGPRAEAFF. CDR3 DNA sequence: TGTGCCAGCGGTTGGCTGGGCCCGAGGGCTGAAGCTTTCTTT.

The V call is TRBV7-8, the J call TRBJ2-7; 8 bases agree with TRBD1. Germline values: CDR1 SGHVS, CDR2 FQNEAQ. The CDR3 sequence is 14 residues long. The V segment lost 5 bases and the J segment 1 base; nucleotides outside the gene matches: 4. The DNA of the CDR3 is TGTGCCAGCAGCCCGGACAGGGCATCCTACGAGCAGTACTTC. It is translated as CASSPDRASYEQYF.

The chain carries TRBV7-3 and TRBJ1-1; D is uncertain. Germline assignment: CDR1 SGHTA and CDR2 FQGTGA. The CDR3 sequence is 17 residues long. Deletions cut 2 bases from V and 5 bases from J, with 21 bases between. The CDR3 spells CASSLGPGSGGRTEAFF. Written as DNA, the CDR3 is TGTGCCAGCAGCTTAGGACCGGGCTCCGGAGGGAGGACTGAAGCTTTCTTT.

V and J are TRBV9 and TRBJ1-4, with a weak D call TRBD1 (6 bases). The CDR3 extends over 15 amino acids. The V gene lost 4 bases and the J gene lost 0 bases, with 10 bases spanning the gap. Germline CDR1 is SGDLS and CDR2 is YYNGEE. CDR3 sequence reads: CASSRRTATNEKLFF. Written as DNA, the CDR3 is TGTGCCAGCAGCCGACGGACAGCAACTAATGAAAAACTGTTTTTT. The whole variable domain, remainder taken from reference TRBV9 and TRBJ1-4, is DSGVTQTPKHLITATGQRVTLRCSPRSGDLSVYWYQQSLDQGLQFLIQYYNGEERAKGNILERFSAQQFPDLHSELNLSSLELGDSALYFCASSRRTATNEKLFFGSGTQLSVL.

This chain links TRBV7-9 with TRBJ1-2; possibly TRBD1 for D (6 bases). Germline CDR1 SEHNR, CDR2 FQNEAQ (reference sequence). Trimming stripped 1 base from V and 4 bases from J, with 10 bases between. The length of the CDR3 is 14 residues. The DNA of the CDR3 is TGTGCCAGCAGCTTAGAAGAGGGGGTCTATGGCTACACCTTC. Residues: CASSLEEGVYGYTF.

The chain couples TRBV7-3 to TRBJ1-1, with 12 bases aligning to TRBD1. The trim removed 5 bases at V and 5 bases at J, leaving 6 bases unmatched. CDR3 length equals 15 residues. Germline CDR1 is SGHTA and CDR2 is FQGTGA. The CDR3 nucleotides read TGTGCCAGCAGCCTAAAGGGACAGGGGGCGACTGAAGCTTTCTTT. This codes for CASSLKGQGATEAFF.

This chain joins TRBV25-1 and TRBJ2-7; 10 bases line up with TRBD1. CDR3 size: 13 residues. Per germline, CDR1 MGHDK and CDR2 SYGVNS. The V and J ends lost 6 bases and 4 bases, in that order; junction bases with no gene match: 3. CDR3 nucleotide sequence: TGTGCCAGCAGGTCGGACAGGGGGTACGAGCAGTACTTC. This gives the protein CASRSDRGYEQYF.

This chain joins TRBV7-3 and TRBJ2-1; 9 positions match TRBD2. Germline V gene lookup returns CDR1 SGHTA and CDR2 FQGTGA. The junction had 8 bases not matched to a gene; V was cut back by 5 bases and J by 6 bases. The CDR3 is 15 residues long. The CDR3 is CASSPMSGGSNEQFF. The CDR3 DNA reads TGTGCCAGCAGCCCGATGAGCGGGGGGAGCAATGAGCAGTTCTTC.

The chain recombines TRBV10-1 with TRBJ2-7, with a possible D match to TRBD1 (6 bases). Germline CDR1 WNHNN, CDR2 SYGVQD (reference sequence). The CDR3 consists of 18 residues. Trimming pared 2 bases from V and 3 bases from J, leaving 23 bases between. The CDR3 sequence is CASSEPNKTGKDSYEQYF. CDR3 DNA: TGCGCCAGCAGTGAGCCGAACAAGACAGGCAAGGACAGCTACGAGCAGTACTTC.

The chain recombines TRBV12-5 with TRBJ1-2, with D unresolved. CDR3 size: 16 residues. Germline values: CDR1 LGHNT, CDR2 FRNRAP. The V and J ends lost 0 bases and 0 bases respectively, with 11 bases between them. For the CDR3, the DNA is TGTGCTAGTGGTTTGGTAGTTCATTACACTAACTATGGCTACACCTTC. It is translated as CASGLVVHYTNYGYTF.

In its sample, this clone was seen many times. The chain carries TRBV7-9 and TRBJ2-7, with 9 bases fitting TRBD1. This CDR3 has 12 residues. V was clipped by 4 bases and J by 5 bases; unmatched bases: 0. CDR1 and CDR2 from the germline V gene are SEHNR and FQNEAQ (reference sequence). CDR3 amino acids: CASSWTGDEQYF. CDR3 sequence (DNA): TGTGCCAGCAGCTGGACAGGGGACGAGCAGTACTTC.

The J gene is TRBJ2-7, the V gene TRBV10-3; 8 nucleotides line up with TRBD1. Germline CDR1 ENHRY, CDR2 SYGVKD. The CDR3 sequence is 11 residues long. J gave up 7 bases and V 10 bases, and 6 bases lay outside the gene matches. The CDR3 loop is CATRQGREQYF. The CDR3 nucleotides are TGTGCCACAAGACAGGGGAGGGAGCAGTACTTC.

CDR3 sequence reads: CASSDQGTYEQYF. DNA of the CDR3: TGTGCCAGCAGTGACCAGGGTACCTACGAGCAGTACTTC. V and J are TRBV2 and TRBJ2-7; the D gene is possibly TRBD1 (5 bases). V was trimmed by 3 bases and J by 2 bases, leaving 8 bases between them. This CDR3 is built from 13 residues. Germline-derived CDR1 and CDR2 are SNHLY and FYNNEI.

The chain joins TRBV7-6 to TRBJ2-5, with a weak D call TRBD2 (7 bases). V gave up 3 bases and J gave up 2 bases, with 10 bases separating them. CDR1 SGHVS and CDR2 FNYEAQ come from the germline V gene. This CDR3 contains 14 residues. CDR3 DNA sequence: TGTGCCAGCAGCTTGGGGGGGCCACAAGAGACCCAGTACTTC. Its protein product is CASSLGGPQETQYF.

Only one count was recorded for this clone. The gene calls are TRBV5-4 and TRBJ1-1, with TRBD1 matching over 7 bases. V dropped 3 bases and J dropped 0; count of bases not matched to a gene: 5. Per the germline V gene, CDR1 is SGHNT and CDR2 is YYREEE (reference sequence). CDR3 length: 15 residues. CDR3 loop: CASSWGQIMNTEAFF. The CDR3, as DNA: TGTGCCAGCAGCTGGGGACAGATCATGAACACTGAAGCTTTCTTT.

The V gene is TRBV13, the J gene TRBJ2-7, with 14 positions matching TRBD2. V was clipped by 3 bases and J by 2 bases; unmatched bases: 6. There are 17 residues in the CDR3. Germline assignment: CDR1 PRHDT and CDR2 FYEKMQ (reference sequence). The CDR3 here is CASSFRTSGGSPYEQYF. The CDR3 DNA is TGTGCCAGCAGCTTCCGGACTAGCGGGGGGAGTCCCTACGAGCAGTACTTC.

The chain uses TRBV12-5 and TRBJ1-1, with D possibly matching TRBD1 (6 bases). Trimming removed 6 bases at V and 6 bases at J, with 14 bases between. Germline loops: CDR1 LGHNT, CDR2 FRNRAP. The CDR3 loop spans 13 amino acids. CDR3 sequence: CASGSPGHPEAFF. The CDR3 nucleotides read TGTGCTAGTGGATCTCCGGGACACCCTGAAGCTTTCTTT.

V is TRBV19 and J is TRBJ2-7, with 10 nucleotides matching TRBD1. V was pared by 7 bases and J by 4 bases, with 10 bases of the junction left unmatched. The germline gives CDR1 LNHDA, CDR2 SQIVND (reference sequence). This CDR3 is 15 amino acids long. As DNA, the CDR3 is TGTGCCAGTACCGCGGGGGACAGGGGAGATTACGAGCAGTACTTC. Translated, it gives CASTAGDRGDYEQYF.

The V and J genes are TRBV6-6 and TRBJ2-7; 8 nucleotides match TRBD2. The CDR3 consists of 15 residues. V dropped 2 bases and J dropped 3; count of bases not matched to a gene: 6. CDR1 MNHNY and CDR2 SVGAGI come from the germline V gene (reference sequence). This chain's CDR3 is CASSYLGGTSYEQYF. CDR3 DNA: TGTGCCAGCAGTTACCTGGGGGGGACTAGCTACGAGCAGTACTTC.

The chain recombines TRBV6-5 with TRBJ2-6, with a possible D match to TRBD2 (6 bases). V gave up 6 bases and J gave up 4 bases, with 10 bases separating them. The CDR3 spans 14 residues. Germline lookup yields CDR1 MNHEY and CDR2 SVGAGI. CDR3 sequence reads: CASSRGRGANVLTF. Here the CDR3 DNA reads TGTGCCAGCAGCCGGGGGAGAGGGGCCAACGTCCTGACTTTC.

The chain combines TRBV5-6 with TRBJ2-7, with TRBD1 matching over 7 bases. Germline CDR1 reads SGHDT; CDR2 reads YYEEEE. With 3 bases clipped from V and 3 bases from J, the junction kept 9 bases outside the gene matches. The CDR3 sequence is 15 residues long. Written as DNA, the CDR3 is TGTGCCAGCAGCTATGTGGGACAGAGACTCTACGAGCAGTACTTC. Amino acids: CASSYVGQRLYEQYF.